This T cell receptor (beta chain) was found in a study of blood T cell repertoires in COVID-19. Across the study: In each case, the material was cDNA or gDNA derived from T cells, B-cell-depleted T cells, or PBMCs.

On this clone itself: One junction end disagrees with the germline gene, perhaps due to a read error.

Original analysis: It was from reference gene primer amplification that nucleated cell counts were estimated. Some clones are missing from TCRdb's copy, which holds only in-frame ones; the method was immunoSEQ multiplex PCR. The V and J calls and the clone size are those of that table, but D and trimming were determined from the DNA. The sample has 200,000 to 300,000 clones; approximately 90% are singletons. Specimen: peripheral blood. The clonotype originates from a man aged 18 to 35 with active or convalescent COVID-19.

The CDR3: CASSLGQMTQETQYF. The CDR3 region has the DNA TGTGCCAGCAGCCTAGGACAGATGACCCAAGAGACCCAGTACTTC. The gene calls are TRBV13 and TRBJ2-5; tentatively, D is TRBD1 (6 bases). The CDR3 runs to 15 residues. Germline CDR1 and CDR2: PRHDT and FYEKMQ (reference sequence).